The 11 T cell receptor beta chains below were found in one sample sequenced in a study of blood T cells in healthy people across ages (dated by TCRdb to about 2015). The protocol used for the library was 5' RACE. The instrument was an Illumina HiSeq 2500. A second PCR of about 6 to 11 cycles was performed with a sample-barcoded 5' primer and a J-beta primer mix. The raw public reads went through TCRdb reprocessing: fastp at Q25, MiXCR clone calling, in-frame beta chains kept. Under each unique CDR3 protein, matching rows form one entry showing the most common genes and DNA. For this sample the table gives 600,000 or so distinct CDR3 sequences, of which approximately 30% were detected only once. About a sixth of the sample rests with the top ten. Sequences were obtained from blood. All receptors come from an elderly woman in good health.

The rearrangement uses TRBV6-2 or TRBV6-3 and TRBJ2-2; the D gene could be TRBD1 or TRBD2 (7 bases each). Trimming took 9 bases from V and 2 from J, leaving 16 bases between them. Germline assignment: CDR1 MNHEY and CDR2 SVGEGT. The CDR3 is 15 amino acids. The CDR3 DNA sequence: TGTGCCAGTAGGGGAGGGGGCCGTAACACCGGGGAGCTGTTTTTT. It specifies CASRGGGRNTGELFF.

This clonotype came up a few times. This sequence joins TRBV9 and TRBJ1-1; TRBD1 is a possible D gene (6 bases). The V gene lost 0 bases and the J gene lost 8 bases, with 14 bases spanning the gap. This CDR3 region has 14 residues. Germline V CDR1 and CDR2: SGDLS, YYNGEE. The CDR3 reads CASSVATGRGEAFF. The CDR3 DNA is TGTGCCAGCAGCGTAGCTACGGGCAGGGGAGAAGCTTTCTTT. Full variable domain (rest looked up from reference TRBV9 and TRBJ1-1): DSGVTQTPKHLITATGQRVTLRCSPRSGDLSVYWYQQSLDQGLQFLIQYYNGEERAKGNILERFSAQQFPDLHSELNLSSLELGDSALYFCASSVATGRGEAFFGQGTRLTVV.

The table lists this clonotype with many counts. The CDR3 protein is CSARSGQGALDEQFF. The CDR3 nucleotides read TGCAGTGCTAGATCGGGACAGGGGGCGCTGGATGAGCAGTTCTTC. This rearrangement joins TRBV20-1 to TRBJ2-1; 12 nucleotides line up with TRBD1. CDR1 and CDR2 from the germline V gene are DFQATT and SNEGSKA (reference sequence). The CDR3 has 15 amino acids. V lost 2 bases and J lost 8; bases outside the gene matches: 7.

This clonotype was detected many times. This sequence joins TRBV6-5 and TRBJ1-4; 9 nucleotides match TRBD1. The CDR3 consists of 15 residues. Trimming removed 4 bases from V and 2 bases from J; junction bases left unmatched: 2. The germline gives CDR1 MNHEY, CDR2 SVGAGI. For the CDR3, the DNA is TGTGCCAGCAGTTCACAGGGGGCTACTAATGAAAAACTGTTTTTT. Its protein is CASSSQGATNEKLFF.

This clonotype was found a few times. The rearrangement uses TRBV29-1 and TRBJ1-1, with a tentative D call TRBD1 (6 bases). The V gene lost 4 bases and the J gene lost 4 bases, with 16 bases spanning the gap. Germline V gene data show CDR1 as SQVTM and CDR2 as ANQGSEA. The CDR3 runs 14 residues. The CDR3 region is CSVGRGGAGTEAFF. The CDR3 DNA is TGCAGCGTTGGCCGAGGGGGAGCGGGCACTGAAGCTTTCTTT.

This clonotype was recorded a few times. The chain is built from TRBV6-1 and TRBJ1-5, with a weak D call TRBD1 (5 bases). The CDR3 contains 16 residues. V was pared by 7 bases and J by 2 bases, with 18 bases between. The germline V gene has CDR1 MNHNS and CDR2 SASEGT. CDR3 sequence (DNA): TGTGCCAGCATCCCAACGACAGCTGGGGGCAATCAGCCCCAGCATTTT. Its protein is CASIPTTAGGNQPQHF.

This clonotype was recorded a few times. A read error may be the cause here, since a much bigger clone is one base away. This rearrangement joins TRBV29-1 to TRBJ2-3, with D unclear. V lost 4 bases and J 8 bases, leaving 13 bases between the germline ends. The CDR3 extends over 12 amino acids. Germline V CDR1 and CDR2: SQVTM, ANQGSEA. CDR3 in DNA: TGCAGCGTTGTGCACATATACGGTACGCAGTATTTT. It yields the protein CSVVHIYGTQYF.

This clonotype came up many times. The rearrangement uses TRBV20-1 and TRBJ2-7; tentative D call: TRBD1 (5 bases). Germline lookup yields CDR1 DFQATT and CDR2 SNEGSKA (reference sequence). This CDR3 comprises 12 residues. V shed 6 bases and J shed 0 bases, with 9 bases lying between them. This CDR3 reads CSAEGASYEQYF. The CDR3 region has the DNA TGCAGTGCCGAAGGGGCCTCCTACGAGCAGTACTTC.

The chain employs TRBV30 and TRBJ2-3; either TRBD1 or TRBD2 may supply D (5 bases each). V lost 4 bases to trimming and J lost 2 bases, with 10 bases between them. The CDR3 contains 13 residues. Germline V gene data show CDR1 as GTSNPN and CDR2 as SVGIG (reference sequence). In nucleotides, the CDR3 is TGTGCCTGGACATGGGGGAACACAGATACGCAGTATTTT. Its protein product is CAWTWGNTDTQYF. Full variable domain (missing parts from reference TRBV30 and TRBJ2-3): SQTIHQWPATLVQPVGSPLSLECTVEGTSNPNLYWYRQAAGRGLQLLFYSVGIGQISSEVPQNLSASRPQDRQFILSSKKLLLSDSGFYLCAWTWGNTDTQYFGPGTRLTVL.

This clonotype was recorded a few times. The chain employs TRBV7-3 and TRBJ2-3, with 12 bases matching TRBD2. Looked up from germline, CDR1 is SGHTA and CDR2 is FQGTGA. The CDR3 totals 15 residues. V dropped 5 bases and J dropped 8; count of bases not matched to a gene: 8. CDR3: CASSPTSGSDGTQYF. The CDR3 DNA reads TGTGCCAGCAGCCCGACTAGCGGGAGCGATGGTACGCAGTATTTT.

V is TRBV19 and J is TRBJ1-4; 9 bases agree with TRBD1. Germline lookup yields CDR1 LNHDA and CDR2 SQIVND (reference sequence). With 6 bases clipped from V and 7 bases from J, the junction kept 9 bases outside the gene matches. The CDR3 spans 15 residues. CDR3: CASRTRRQGVEKLFF. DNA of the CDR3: TGTGCCAGTAGGACCCGACGACAGGGGGTTGAAAAACTGTTTTTT.